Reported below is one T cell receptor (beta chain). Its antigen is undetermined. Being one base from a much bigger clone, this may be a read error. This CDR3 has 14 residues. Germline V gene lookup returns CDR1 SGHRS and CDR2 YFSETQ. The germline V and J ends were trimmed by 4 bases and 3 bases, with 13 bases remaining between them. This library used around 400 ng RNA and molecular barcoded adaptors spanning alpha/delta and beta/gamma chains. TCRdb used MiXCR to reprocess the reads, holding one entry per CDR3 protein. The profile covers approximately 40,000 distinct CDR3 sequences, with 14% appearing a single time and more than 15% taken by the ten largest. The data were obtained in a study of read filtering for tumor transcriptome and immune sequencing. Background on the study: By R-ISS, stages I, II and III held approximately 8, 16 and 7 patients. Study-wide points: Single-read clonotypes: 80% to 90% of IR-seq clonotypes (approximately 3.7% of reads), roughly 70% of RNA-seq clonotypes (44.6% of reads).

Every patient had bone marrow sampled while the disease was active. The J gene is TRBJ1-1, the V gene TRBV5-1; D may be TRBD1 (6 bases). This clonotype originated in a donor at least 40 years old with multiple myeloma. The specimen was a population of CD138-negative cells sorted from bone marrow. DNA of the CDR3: TGCGCCAGCAGCCCGGGACACATGGACACTGAAGCTTTCTTT. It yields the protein CASSPGHMDTEAFF.